The 16 T cell receptor beta chains in this list originate from one sample, sequenced in a study of cytomegalovirus exposure and HLA in healthy donors. The PCR ran on 60 Vbeta and 13 Jbeta primers. Libraries were prepared by immunoSEQ multiplex PCR; TCRdb keeps only in-frame clonotypes and omits some of them. Of some 150,000 clones in the sample, roughly four fifths were seen once. The source material was PBMCs. All receptors derive from a man younger than 30 in good health and CMV-seropositive.

The chain couples TRBV27 to TRBJ1-1; the match to TRBD1 covers 9 bases. V lost 5 bases to trimming and J lost 7 bases; unmatched junction nucleotides: 5. Germline CDR1 MNHEY, CDR2 SMNVEV (reference sequence). The CDR3 totals 13 residues. CDR3 DNA sequence: TGTGCCAGCAGTCTTACAGGGGGCATTGAAGCTTTCTTT. It codes for CASSLTGGIEAFF.

This clone was observed a single time. The V call is TRBV18, the J call TRBJ1-5; 8 bases agree with TRBD1. Germline loops: CDR1 KGHSH, CDR2 LQKENI. The CDR3 extends over 15 amino acids. After removal of 6 bases from V and 0 bases from J, the junction contained 4 bases not matched to a gene. The CDR3: CASSLTGDSNQPQHF. DNA for the CDR3: TGTGCCAGCTCCCTGACAGGGGATAGCAATCAGCCCCAGCATTTT.

The V call is TRBV15, the J call TRBJ1-2; no reliable D call. This CDR3 has 12 amino acids. Germline-derived CDR1 and CDR2 are LNHNV and YYDKDF (reference sequence). With 3 bases removed from V and 7 bases from J, the gap between germline ends came to 9 bases. The CDR3 is CATSRVTGGYTF. CDR3 in DNA: TGTGCCACCAGCAGGGTGACGGGTGGCTACACCTTC.

The chain couples TRBV18 to TRBJ1-1; TRBD1 matches at 9 bases. The ends lost 3 bases at V and 3 bases at J; junction bases unmatched: 2. This CDR3 has 14 residues. CDR1 and CDR2 from the germline V gene are KGHSH and LQKENI. The DNA of the CDR3 is TGTGCCAGCTCACCGCGGGACAGGGACACTGAAGCTTTCTTT. This gives the protein CASSPRDRDTEAFF.

V is TRBV27 and J is TRBJ2-6; TRBD2 is a possible D gene (5 bases). V lost 6 bases and J lost 3, with 12 bases in between. This CDR3 contains 15 residues. Germline V gives CDR1 MNHEY, CDR2 SMNVEV (reference sequence). This chain's CDR3 is CASREESLGANVLTF. In nucleotides, the CDR3 is TGTGCCAGCAGGGAGGAGTCTCTTGGGGCCAACGTCCTGACTTTC.

This clone came up once. The rearrangement uses TRBV28 and TRBJ1-1; TRBD1 agrees at 9 bases. Germline CDR1 and CDR2: MDHEN and SYDVKM. This CDR3 has 17 amino acids. The junction had 9 bases not matched to a gene; V was cut back by 4 bases and J by 0 bases. The CDR3: CASSSSGTGLMNTEAFF. The CDR3, as DNA: TGTGCCAGCAGTTCCTCCGGGACAGGGCTCATGAACACTGAAGCTTTCTTT.

The chain joins TRBV4-1 to TRBJ2-7; perhaps TRBD2 as D (6 bases). The CDR3 is 16 residues long. V dropped 0 bases and J dropped 0 bases, with 12 bases sitting between them. CDR1 and CDR2 from the germline V gene are MGHRA and YSYEKL. The CDR3 nucleotides read TGCGCCAGCAGCCAAGATTGGCTAGCGAGCTCCTACGAGCAGTACTTC. Translated, it gives CASSQDWLASSYEQYF.

About this clone itself: The germline gene is not matched at one end of the junction; a read error may be the cause. The chain carries TRBV10-3 and TRBJ2-7; 7 bases align to TRBD2. There are 11 residues in the CDR3. In germline, CDR1 is ENHRY, CDR2 SYGVKD. This chain's CDR3 is CAIAGSYEQYF. In DNA, the CDR3 is TGCGCAATAGCGGGTTCCTACGAGCAGTACTTC.

This rearrangement joins TRBV2 to TRBJ2-7, with TRBD1 identical over 7 bases. V gave up 6 bases and J gave up 3 bases; unmatched junction bases: 2. The germline V gene has CDR1 SNHLY and CDR2 FYNNEI. The CDR3 loop spans 12 amino acids. The CDR3: CASRGQSYEQYF. CDR3 DNA sequence: TGTGCCAGCAGGGGACAGAGCTACGAGCAGTACTTC.

CDR3: CASEIRAPTDTQYF. CDR3 nucleotide sequence: TGTGCCAGCGAAATCAGGGCCCCCACAGATACGCAGTATTTT. The chain links TRBV28 to TRBJ2-3, with D tentatively TRBD1 (5 bases). V lost 8 bases, J lost 2 bases, and 14 bases lay in between. The germline V gene has CDR1 MDHEN and CDR2 SYDVKM. This CDR3 region has 14 residues.

The chain links TRBV27 to TRBJ2-7; 8 nucleotides line up with TRBD2. Germline V gene sequence: CDR1 MNHEY, CDR2 SMNVEV (reference sequence). V gave up 5 bases and J gave up 6 bases; unmatched junction bases: 9. The CDR3 is made up of 14 amino acids. CDR3 in amino acids: CASSPGLVGSEQYF. As DNA, the CDR3 is TGTGCCAGCAGTCCGGGACTAGTAGGATCCGAGCAGTACTTC.

CDR3 sequence: CASSIQRTGNTGELFF. CDR3 in DNA: TGTGCCAGTAGTATACAGCGGACGGGGAACACCGGGGAGCTGTTTTTT. The chain carries TRBV19 and TRBJ2-2, with D perhaps matching TRBD2 (5 bases). V shed 2 bases and J shed 1 base, with 11 bases lying between them. The CDR3 length is 16 residues. The V gene's germline CDR1 is LNHDA and CDR2 SQIVND (reference sequence).

This clone came up a few times. The chain combines TRBV9 with TRBJ1-5, with TRBD1 matching over 7 bases. Germline V CDR1 and CDR2: SGDLS, YYNGEE. The CDR3 runs to 15 residues. Unmatched junction bases numbered 4, after V lost 4 bases and J lost 0 bases. The CDR3 DNA follows: TGTGCCAGCAGCCAAGGGACAGATAGCAATCAGCCCCAGCATTTT. Translated: CASSQGTDSNQPQHF. Supplemented by reference TRBV9 and TRBJ1-5, the full variable domain reads DSGVTQTPKHLITATGQRVTLRCSPRSGDLSVYWYQQSLDQGLQFLIQYYNGEERAKGNILERFSAQQFPDLHSELNLSSLELGDSALYFCASSQGTDSNQPQHFGDGTRLSIL.

The chain is built from TRBV19 and TRBJ2-2; 7 bases match TRBD2. J lost 0 bases, V lost 7 bases, and 2 bases had no gene match. This CDR3 is 14 amino acids long. Germline CDR1 reads LNHDA; CDR2 reads SQIVND (reference sequence). The chain's CDR3 is CASKGRANTGELFF. In DNA, the CDR3 is TGTGCCAGTAAGGGGAGGGCGAACACCGGGGAGCTGTTTTTT.

The V gene is TRBV5-6, the J gene TRBJ1-6; 7 bases line up with TRBD1. The CDR3 totals 15 residues. The V and J ends lost 4 bases and 10 bases, in that order; junction bases with no gene match: 11. Per germline, CDR1 SGHDT and CDR2 YYEEEE. DNA of the CDR3: TGTGCCAGCAGCCTCCGACAGGGCTGGAAATCACCCCTCCACTTT. As protein: CASSLRQGWKSPLHF.

The chain is built from TRBV19 and TRBJ2-3; 7 nucleotides agree with TRBD2. The CDR3 runs 16 residues. With 6 bases clipped from V and 3 bases from J, the junction kept 12 bases outside the gene matches. Germline CDR1 is LNHDA and CDR2 is SQIVND (reference sequence). The CDR3 sequence is CASRSFGEGRTDTQYF. DNA of the CDR3: TGTGCCAGTAGGAGTTTCGGGGAGGGGAGAACAGATACGCAGTATTTT.